Following are 12 T cell receptor beta chains from one sample sequenced in a study of blood T cell repertoires in COVID-19. Data came from immunoSEQ multiplex PCR; TCRdb stores just in-frame clones and leaves some out. Among about 160,000 clones, roughly 84% were seen once, and the ten largest hold about a tenth. Sequenced input: peripheral blood. The receptors derive from a woman over 75 with active or convalescent COVID-19.

This clone has a single count. The V gene is TRBV6-5, the J gene TRBJ1-6; D is unresolved. Trimming removed 0 bases at V and 9 bases at J, with 15 bases between. The CDR3 is 16 residues long. Germline V gene data show CDR1 as MNHEY and CDR2 as SVGAGI. CDR3 sequence reads: CASSYSGQLEGSPLHF. CDR3 sequence (DNA): TGTGCCAGCAGTTACTCTGGTCAACTGGAGGGTTCACCCCTCCACTTT.

V gene TRBV6-5 combines with J gene TRBJ1-2, with a possible D match to TRBD1 (5 bases). The CDR3 loop spans 14 amino acids. Between the trimmed V and J ends, which lost 0 bases and 8 bases, there was a span of 13 bases. Per the germline V gene, CDR1 is MNHEY and CDR2 is SVGAGI. This CDR3 reads CASSYSIFGGGYTF. The CDR3 DNA is TGTGCCAGCAGTTACTCGATCTTCGGGGGGGGCTACACCTTC.

This chain uses TRBV7-9 with TRBJ2-1, with D possibly being TRBD1 (5 bases). The V gene's germline CDR1 is SEHNR and CDR2 FQNEAQ (reference sequence). There are 14 residues in the CDR3. Between the trimmed V and J ends, which lost 2 bases and 6 bases, there was a span of 11 bases. The CDR3 here is CASSLPGPRNEQFF. For the CDR3, the DNA is TGTGCCAGCAGCTTACCAGGGCCTCGCAATGAGCAGTTCTTC. The variable domain in full, with the rest retrieved from reference TRBV7-9 and TRBJ2-1, is DTGVSQNPRHKITKRGQNVTFRCDPISEHNRLYWYRQTLGQGPEFLTYFQNEAQLEKSRLLSDRFSAERPKGSFSTLEIQRTEQGDSAMYLCASSLPGPRNEQFFGPGTRLTVL.

The chain recombines TRBV2 with TRBJ1-6; 9 bases fit TRBD1. The germline CDR1 and CDR2 sequences are SNHLY and FYNNEI. The CDR3 extends over 15 amino acids. With 3 bases clipped from V and 3 bases from J, the junction kept 0 bases outside the gene matches. The CDR3, as DNA: TGTGCCAGCAGTGAGGGACAGGGCTATAATTCACCCCTCCACTTT. This codes for CASSEGQGYNSPLHF. The variable domain in full, with the rest retrieved from reference TRBV2 and TRBJ1-6, is EPEVTQTPSHQVTQMGQEVILRCVPISNHLYFYWYRQILGQKVEFLVSFYNNEISEKSEIFDDQFSVERPDGSNFTLKIRSTKLEDSAMYFCASSEGQGYNSPLHFGNGTRLTVT.

V is TRBV5-4 and J is TRBJ2-2, with 7 nucleotides matching TRBD1. The CDR3 has 14 amino acids. Trimming at V came to 4 bases and at J to 4 bases, leaving 4 bases not matched to a gene. Looked up from germline, CDR1 is SGHNT and CDR2 is YYREEE (reference sequence). As DNA, the CDR3 is TGTGCCAGCAGCGGGGACAGTCGCACCGGGGAGCTGTTTTTT. Its translation: CASSGDSRTGELFF. Together with reference TRBV5-4 and TRBJ2-2, the CDR3 gives the full variable domain: ETGVTQSPTHLIKTRGQQVTLRCSSQSGHNTVSWYQQALGQGPQFIFQYYREEENGRGNFPPRFSGLQFPNYSSELNVNALELDDSALYLCASSGDSRTGELFFGEGSRLTVL.

This chain links TRBV7-2 with TRBJ1-2; 7 nucleotides line up with TRBD1. The CDR3 runs 13 residues. Per the germline V gene, CDR1 is SGHTA and CDR2 is FQGNSA. Losses at the gene ends were 5 bases for V and 4 bases for J; bases not matched to a gene: 4. The CDR3 region has the DNA TGTGCCAGCAGCCCAGGGGGATCCTATGGCTACACCTTC. Amino acid sequence: CASSPGGSYGYTF.

The chain employs TRBV13 and TRBJ2-3; 12 nucleotides agree with TRBD2. V lost 5 bases and J lost 1; bases outside the gene matches: 4. Germline V gives CDR1 PRHDT, CDR2 FYEKMQ (reference sequence). The CDR3 is 16 residues long. CDR3 amino acids: CASSDRLAGGTDTQYF. CDR3 DNA: TGTGCCAGCAGCGACAGACTAGCGGGGGGCACAGATACGCAGTATTTT.

CDR3: CASSANRGAAYNEQFF. Here the CDR3 DNA reads TGTGCCAGCAGCGCCAATCGGGGGGCTGCCTACAATGAGCAGTTCTTC. The V call is TRBV11-2, the J call TRBJ2-1; TRBD2 is a possible D gene (7 bases). V lost 5 bases and J 2 bases, leaving 16 bases between the germline ends. This CDR3 is built from 16 residues. Germline CDR1 SGHAT, CDR2 FQNNGV.

V usage is TRBV2 and J usage is TRBJ2-1; 7 nucleotides line up with TRBD2. Germline V gene sequence: CDR1 SNHLY, CDR2 FYNNEI. Trimming at V came to 5 bases and at J to 7 bases, leaving 8 bases not matched to a gene. The CDR3 extends over 14 amino acids. CDR3 region: CASSPMTSRNEQFF. In nucleotides, the CDR3 is TGTGCCAGCAGTCCTATGACTAGCAGGAATGAGCAGTTCTTC.

The rearrangement joins TRBV5-5 to TRBJ1-2, with TRBD1 matching over 7 bases. The CDR3 is 16 amino acids. CDR1 is SGHKS and CDR2 is YYEKEE in the germline V gene (reference sequence). Trimming removed 2 bases from V and 4 bases from J; junction bases left unmatched: 11. For the CDR3, the DNA is TGTGCCAGCAGCTTAATTTCTGGGACAGACCCCTATGGCTACACCTTC. Encoded protein: CASSLISGTDPYGYTF.

This clone occurred once. The rearrangement uses TRBV19 and TRBJ1-5, with D perhaps matching TRBD1 (5 bases). Germline V CDR1 and CDR2: LNHDA, SQIVND (reference sequence). With 5 bases removed from V and 1 base from J, the gap between germline ends came to 15 bases. The CDR3 spans 16 residues. This CDR3 is CASSLFGGGSNQPQHF. The CDR3 DNA is TGTGCCAGTAGTCTTTTCGGGGGTGGGAGCAATCAGCCCCAGCATTTT.

The gene calls are TRBV7-2 and TRBJ2-1, with D possibly matching TRBD1 (6 bases). Germline V lookup: CDR1 SGHTA, CDR2 FQGNSA. Trimming shortened V by 5 bases and J by 4 bases, and 15 bases separated the two germline ends. The CDR3 spans 15 residues. CDR3 sequence: CASSPEWGLYNEQFF. The CDR3 DNA sequence: TGTGCCAGCAGCCCCGAGTGGGGGCTTTACAATGAGCAGTTCTTC.